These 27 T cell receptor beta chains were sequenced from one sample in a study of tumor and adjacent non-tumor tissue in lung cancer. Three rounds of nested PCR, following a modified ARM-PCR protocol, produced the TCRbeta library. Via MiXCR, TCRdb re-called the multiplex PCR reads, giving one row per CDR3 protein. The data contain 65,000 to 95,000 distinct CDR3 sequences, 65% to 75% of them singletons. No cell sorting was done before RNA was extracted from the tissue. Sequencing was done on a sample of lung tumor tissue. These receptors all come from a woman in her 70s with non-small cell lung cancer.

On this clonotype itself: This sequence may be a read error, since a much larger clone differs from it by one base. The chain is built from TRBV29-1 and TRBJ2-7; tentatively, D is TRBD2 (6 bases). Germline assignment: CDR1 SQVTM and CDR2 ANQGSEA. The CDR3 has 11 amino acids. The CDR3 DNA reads TGCAGCGTGGGGGGAGGACTCGAGCAGCACTTC. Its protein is CSVGGGLEQHF.

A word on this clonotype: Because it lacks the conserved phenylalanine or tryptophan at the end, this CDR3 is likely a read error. In nucleotides, the CDR3 is TGTGCCAGCAGTCCCGATGACAGGACCACTGAAGCTTTCTAT. This gives the protein CASSPDDRTTEAFY. The chain joins TRBV12-3 or TRBV12-4 to TRBJ1-1; D is perhaps TRBD1 (6 bases). The CDR3 contains 14 residues. With 5 bases removed from V and 4 bases from J, the gap between germline ends came to 14 bases.

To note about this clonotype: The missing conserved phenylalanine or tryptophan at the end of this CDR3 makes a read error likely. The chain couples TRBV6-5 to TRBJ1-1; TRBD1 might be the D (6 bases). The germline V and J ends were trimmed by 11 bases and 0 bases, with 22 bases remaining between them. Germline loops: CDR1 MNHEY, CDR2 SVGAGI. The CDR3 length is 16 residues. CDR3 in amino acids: CAGTPGQLQMNTEAFL. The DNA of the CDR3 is TGTGCCGGCACCCCGGGACAACTTCAGATGAACACTGAAGCTTTCCTT.

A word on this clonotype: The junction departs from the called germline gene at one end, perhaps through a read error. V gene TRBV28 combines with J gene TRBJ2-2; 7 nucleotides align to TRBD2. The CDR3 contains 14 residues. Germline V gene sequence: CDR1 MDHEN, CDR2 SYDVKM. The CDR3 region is CDSTKGGNTGELFF. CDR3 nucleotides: TGTGACAGCACGAAGGGAGGGAACACCGGGGAGCTGTTCTTT.

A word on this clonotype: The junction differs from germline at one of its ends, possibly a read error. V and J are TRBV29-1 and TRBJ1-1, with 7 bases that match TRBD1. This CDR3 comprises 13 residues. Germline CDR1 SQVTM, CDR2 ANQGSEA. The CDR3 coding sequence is TGCAGCGTTCGGACAGGCTCGAACACTGAAGCTTCCTTT. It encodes CSVRTGSNTEASF. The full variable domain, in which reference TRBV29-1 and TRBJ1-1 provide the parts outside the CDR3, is SAVISQKPSRDICQRGTSLTIQCQVDSQVTMMFWYRQQPGQSLTLIATANQGSEATYESGFVIDKFPISRPNLTFSTLTVSNMSPEDSSIYLCSVRTGSNTEASFGQGTRLTVV.

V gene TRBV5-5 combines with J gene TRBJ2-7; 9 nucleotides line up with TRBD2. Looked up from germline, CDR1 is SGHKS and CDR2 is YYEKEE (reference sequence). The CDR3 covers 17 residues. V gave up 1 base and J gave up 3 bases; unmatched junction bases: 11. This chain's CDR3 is CASSLFGGRVPFYEQYF. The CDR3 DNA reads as TGTGCCAGCAGCTTGTTTGGCGGGAGGGTCCCGTTCTACGAGCAGTACTTC.

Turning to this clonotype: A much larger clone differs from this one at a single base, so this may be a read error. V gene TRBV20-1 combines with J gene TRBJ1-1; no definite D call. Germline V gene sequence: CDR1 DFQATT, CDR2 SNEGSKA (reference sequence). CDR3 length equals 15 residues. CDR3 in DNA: TGCAGGGCCCCGGGAGGGCCTGACATGAACCCTGAAGCTTTCTTT. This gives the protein CRAPGGPDMNPEAFF.

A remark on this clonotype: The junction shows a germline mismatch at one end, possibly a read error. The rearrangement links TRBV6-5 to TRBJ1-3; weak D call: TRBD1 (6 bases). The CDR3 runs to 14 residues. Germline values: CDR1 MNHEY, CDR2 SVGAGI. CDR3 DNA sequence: TGTGCCAGTAGGCGGGACACCTCTGGAAACCCCATATATTTT. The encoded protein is CASRRDTSGNPIYF.

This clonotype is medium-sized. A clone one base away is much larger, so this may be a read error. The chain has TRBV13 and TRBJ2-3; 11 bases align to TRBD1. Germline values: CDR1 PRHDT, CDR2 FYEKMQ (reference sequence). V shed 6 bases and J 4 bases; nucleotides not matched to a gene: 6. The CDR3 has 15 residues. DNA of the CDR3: TGTGCCAGCAGATCCGGGACAGGGGGTGCAGATACGCAGTATTTT. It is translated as CASRSGTGGADTQYF.

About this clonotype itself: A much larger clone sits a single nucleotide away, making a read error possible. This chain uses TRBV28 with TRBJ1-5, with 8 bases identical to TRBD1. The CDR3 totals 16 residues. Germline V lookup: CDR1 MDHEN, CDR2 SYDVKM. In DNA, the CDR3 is TGTGCCAGCAGTCCCCCTGACAGGGGTGGGCGTCAGCGCCAGCATTTT. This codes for CASSPPDRGGRQRQHF.

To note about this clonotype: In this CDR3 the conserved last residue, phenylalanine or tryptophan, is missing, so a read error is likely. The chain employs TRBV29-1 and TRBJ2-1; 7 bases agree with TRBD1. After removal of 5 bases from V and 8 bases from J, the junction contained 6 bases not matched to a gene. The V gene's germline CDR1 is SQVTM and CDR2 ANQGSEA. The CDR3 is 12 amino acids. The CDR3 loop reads CSVTGQRYEQFL. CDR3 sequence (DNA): TGCAGCGTTACGGGACAGAGATATGAGCAGTTCTTA.

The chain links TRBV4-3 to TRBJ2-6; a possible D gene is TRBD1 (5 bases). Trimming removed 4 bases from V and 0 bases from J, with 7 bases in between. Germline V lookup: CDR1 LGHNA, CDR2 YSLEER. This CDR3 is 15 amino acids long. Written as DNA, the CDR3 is TGCGCCAGCAGCCTTGACAGCTCTGGGGCCAACGTCCTGACTTTC. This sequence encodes CASSLDSSGANVLTF.

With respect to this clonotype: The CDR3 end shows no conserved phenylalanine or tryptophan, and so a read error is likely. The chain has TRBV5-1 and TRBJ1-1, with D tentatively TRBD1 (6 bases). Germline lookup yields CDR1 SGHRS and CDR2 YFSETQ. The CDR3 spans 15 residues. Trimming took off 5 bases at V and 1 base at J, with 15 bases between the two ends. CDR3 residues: CASRTRLGQNTEAFL. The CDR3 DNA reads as TGCGCCAGCAGGACGAGATTGGGACAGAACACTGAAGCTTTCCTT.

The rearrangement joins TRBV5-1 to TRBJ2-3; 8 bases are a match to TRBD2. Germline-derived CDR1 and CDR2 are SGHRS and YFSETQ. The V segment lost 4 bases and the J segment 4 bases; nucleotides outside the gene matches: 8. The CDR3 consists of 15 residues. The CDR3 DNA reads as TGCGCCAGCAGCAAGGGACTAGTATTATCAGATACGCAGTATTTT. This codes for CASSKGLVLSDTQYF.

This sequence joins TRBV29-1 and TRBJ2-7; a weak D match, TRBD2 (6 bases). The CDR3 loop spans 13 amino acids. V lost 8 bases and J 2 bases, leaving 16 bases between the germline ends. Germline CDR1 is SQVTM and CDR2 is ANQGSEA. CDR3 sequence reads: CSIRASAPYEQYF. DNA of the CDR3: TGCAGCATTAGGGCTAGCGCTCCCTACGAGCAGTACTTC.

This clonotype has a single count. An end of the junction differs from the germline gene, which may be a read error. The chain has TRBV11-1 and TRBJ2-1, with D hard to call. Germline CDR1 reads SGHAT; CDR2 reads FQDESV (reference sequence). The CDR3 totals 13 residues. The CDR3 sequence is CASIYLSRGEQFF. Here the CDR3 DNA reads TGTGCCAGCATTTACCTTTCCCGTGGTGAGCAATTCTTC. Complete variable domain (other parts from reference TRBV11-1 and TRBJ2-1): EAEVAQSPRYKITEKSQAVAFWCDPISGHATLYWYRQILGQGPELLVQFQDESVVDDSQLPKDRFSAERLKGVDSTLKIQPAELGDSAMYLCASIYLSRGEQFFGPGTRLTVL.

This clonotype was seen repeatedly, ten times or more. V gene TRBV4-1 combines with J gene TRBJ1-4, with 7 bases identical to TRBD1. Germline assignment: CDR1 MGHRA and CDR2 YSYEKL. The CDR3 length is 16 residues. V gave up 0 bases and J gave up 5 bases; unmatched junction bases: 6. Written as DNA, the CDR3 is TGCGCCAGCAGCCAAGAAGCCACAGGGGAAAATGAAAAACTGTTTTTT. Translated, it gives CASSQEATGENEKLFF.

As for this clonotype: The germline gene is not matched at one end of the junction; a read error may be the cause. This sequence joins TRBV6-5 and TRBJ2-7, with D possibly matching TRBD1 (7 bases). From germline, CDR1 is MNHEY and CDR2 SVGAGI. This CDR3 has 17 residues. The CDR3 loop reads CASSYRRVFRGAYELYF. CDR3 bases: TGTGCCAGTAGTTACCGGCGGGTCTTCAGGGGGGCCTACGAGCTGTACTTC.

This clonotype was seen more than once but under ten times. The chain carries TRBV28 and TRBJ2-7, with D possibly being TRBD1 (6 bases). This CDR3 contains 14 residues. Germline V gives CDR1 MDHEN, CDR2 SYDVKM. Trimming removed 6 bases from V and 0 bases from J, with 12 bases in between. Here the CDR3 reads CASRSGTHSYEQYF. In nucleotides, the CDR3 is TGTGCCAGCAGGTCCGGGACACACTCCTACGAGCAGTACTTC.

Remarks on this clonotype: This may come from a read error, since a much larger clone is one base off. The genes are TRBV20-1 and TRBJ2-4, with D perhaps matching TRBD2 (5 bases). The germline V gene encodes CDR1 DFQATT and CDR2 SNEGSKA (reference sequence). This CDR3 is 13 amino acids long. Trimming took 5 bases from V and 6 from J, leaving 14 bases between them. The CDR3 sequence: CSAQDGGRNIQYF. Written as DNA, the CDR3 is TGCAGTGCTCAGGACGGTGGGAGAAACATTCAGTACTTC.

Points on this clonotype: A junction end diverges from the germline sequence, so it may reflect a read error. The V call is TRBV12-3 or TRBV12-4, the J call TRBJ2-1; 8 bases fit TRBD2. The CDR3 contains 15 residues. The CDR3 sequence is CTSSLRGVPYNEQFF. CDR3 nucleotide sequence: TGTACCAGCAGTTTGCGGGGGGTACCCTACAATGAGCAGTTCTTC.

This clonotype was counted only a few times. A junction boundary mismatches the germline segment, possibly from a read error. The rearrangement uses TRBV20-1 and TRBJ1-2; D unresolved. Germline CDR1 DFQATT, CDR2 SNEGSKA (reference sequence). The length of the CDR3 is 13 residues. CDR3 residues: CNASNLADYGYTF. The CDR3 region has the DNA TGCAATGCTAGTAATCTAGCGGATTATGGCTACACCTTC.

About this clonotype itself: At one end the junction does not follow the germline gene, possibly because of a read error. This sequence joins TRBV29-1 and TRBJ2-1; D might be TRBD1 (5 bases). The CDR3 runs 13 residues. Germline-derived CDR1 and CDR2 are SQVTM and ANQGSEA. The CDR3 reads CNIKRQGINGQFF. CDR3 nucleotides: TGCAACATAAAACGGCAGGGCATAAATGGGCAGTTCTTC.

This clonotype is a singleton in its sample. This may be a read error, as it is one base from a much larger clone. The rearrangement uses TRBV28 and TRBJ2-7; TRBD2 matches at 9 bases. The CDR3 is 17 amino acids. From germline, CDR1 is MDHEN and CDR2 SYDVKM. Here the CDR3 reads CASTLYEGTSLRYEQYF. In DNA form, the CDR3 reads TGTGCCAGCACTTTATACGAGGGGACTAGCCTCCGCTACGAGCAGTACTTC. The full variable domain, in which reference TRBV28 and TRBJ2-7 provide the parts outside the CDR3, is DVKVTQSSRYLVKRTGEKVFLECVQDMDHENMFWYRQDPGLGLRLIYFSYDVKMKEKGDIPEGYSVSREKKERFSLILESASTNQTSMYLCASTLYEGTSLRYEQYFGPGTRLTVT.

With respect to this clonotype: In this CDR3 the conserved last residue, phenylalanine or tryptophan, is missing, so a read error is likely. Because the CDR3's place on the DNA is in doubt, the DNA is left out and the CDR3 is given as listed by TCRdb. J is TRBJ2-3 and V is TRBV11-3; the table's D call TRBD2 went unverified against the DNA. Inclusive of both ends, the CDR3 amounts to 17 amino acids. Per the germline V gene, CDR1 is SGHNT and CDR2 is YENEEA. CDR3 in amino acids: CASGQYTREESTDTRYL.

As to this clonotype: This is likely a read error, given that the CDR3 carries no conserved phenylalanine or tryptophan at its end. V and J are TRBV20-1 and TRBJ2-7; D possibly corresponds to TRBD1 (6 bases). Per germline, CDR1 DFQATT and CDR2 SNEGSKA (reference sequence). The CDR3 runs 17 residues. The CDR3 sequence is CSATGQERGSGNYGQYL. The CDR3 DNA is TGCAGTGCTACGGGACAAGAGAGAGGCTCGGGGAATTACGGGCAGTACTTG.

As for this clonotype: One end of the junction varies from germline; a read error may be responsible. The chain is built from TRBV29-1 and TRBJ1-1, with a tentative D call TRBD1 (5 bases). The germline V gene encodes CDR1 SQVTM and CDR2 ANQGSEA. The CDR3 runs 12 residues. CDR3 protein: CSVGGSDTKAFF. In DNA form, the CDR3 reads TGCAGCGTGGGAGGTTCGGACACTAAAGCTTTCTTT.